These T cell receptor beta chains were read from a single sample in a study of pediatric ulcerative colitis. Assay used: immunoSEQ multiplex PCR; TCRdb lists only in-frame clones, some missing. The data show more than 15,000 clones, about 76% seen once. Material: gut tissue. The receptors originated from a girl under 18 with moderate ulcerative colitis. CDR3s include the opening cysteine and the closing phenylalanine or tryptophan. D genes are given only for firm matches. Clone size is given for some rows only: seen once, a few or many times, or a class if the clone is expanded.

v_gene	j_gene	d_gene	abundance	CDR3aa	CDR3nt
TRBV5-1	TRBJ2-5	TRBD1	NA	CASRQRTGEETQYF	TGCGCCAGCAGGCAAAGGACAGGGGAGGAGACCCAGTACTTC
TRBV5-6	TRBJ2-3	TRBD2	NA	CASSRTSDTDTQYF	TGTGCCAGCAGCCGGACTAGTGACACAGATACGCAGTATTTT
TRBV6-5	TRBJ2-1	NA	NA	CASSYSSKFNEQFF	TGTGCCAGCAGTTACTCGTCGAAGTTCAATGAGCAGTTCTTC
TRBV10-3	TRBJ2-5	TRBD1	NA	CASSPTDRAETQYF	TGTGCCAGTTCGCCTACAGACAGGGCAGAGACCCAGTACTTC
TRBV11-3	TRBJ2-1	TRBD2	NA	CASSLAGRAGNEQFF	TGTGCCAGCAGCTTAGCGGGGAGGGCCGGGAATGAGCAGTTCTTC
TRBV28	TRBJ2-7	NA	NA	CASRPPGSSSYEQYF	TGTGCCAGCCGACCTCCGGGATCCTCATCCTACGAGCAGTACTTC
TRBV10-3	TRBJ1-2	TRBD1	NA	CAISDPTGAYGYTF	TGTGCCATCAGTGATCCAACAGGGGCCTATGGCTACACCTTC
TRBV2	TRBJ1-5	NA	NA	CASSEGYQPQHF	TGTGCCAGCAGTGAAGGGTATCAGCCCCAGCATTTT
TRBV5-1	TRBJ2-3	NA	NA	CASSSAPKGIDTQYF	TGCGCCAGCAGCTCCGCCCCGAAAGGAATAGATACGCAGTATTTT
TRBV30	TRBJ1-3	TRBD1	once	CAWSYTGEPGNTIYF	TGTGCCTGGAGTTATACAGGGGAACCTGGAAACACCATATATTTT
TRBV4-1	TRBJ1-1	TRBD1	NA	CASSRTGANTEAFF	TGCGCCAGCAGCAGGACAGGGGCGAACACTGAAGCTTTCTTT
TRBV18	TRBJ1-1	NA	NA	CASSPQGPTNTEAFF	TGTGCCAGCTCCCCCCAGGGGCCTACGAACACTGAAGCTTTCTTT
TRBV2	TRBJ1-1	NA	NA	CASVTELGTEAFF	TGTGCCAGCGTGACGGAGTTAGGGACTGAAGCTTTCTTT
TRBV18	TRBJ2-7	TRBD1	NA	CASSPGDPGTAYEQYF	TGTGCCAGCTCACCTGGGGACCCCGGGACAGCCTACGAGCAGTACTTC
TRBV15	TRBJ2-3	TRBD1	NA	CATSREGTGVASDTQYF	TGTGCCACCAGCAGAGAGGGGACAGGGGTCGCTTCAGATACGCAGTATTTT
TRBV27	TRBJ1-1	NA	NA	CASLKHPRGDTEAFF	TGTGCCAGCCTGAAGCACCCGAGGGGGGACACTGAAGCTTTCTTT
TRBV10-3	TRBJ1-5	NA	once	CAISERGGEVPWPQHF	TGTGCCATCAGTGAAAGGGGTGGGGAGGTACCATGGCCCCAGCATTTT
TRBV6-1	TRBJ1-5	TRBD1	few	CASSEGGVRGTQHF	TGTGCCAGCAGTGAAGGTGGGGTCAGGGGGACCCAGCATTTT
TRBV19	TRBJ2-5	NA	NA	CASSTGQNQETQYF	TGTGCCAGTAGTACAGGACAAAACCAAGAGACCCAGTACTTC
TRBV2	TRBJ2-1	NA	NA	CASRYGSGLISGNEQFF	TGTGCCAGCAGGTACGGGAGCGGGTTGATAAGCGGCAATGAGCAGTTCTTC
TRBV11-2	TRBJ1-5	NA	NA	CASSLGSQGNQPQHF	TGTGCCAGCAGCTTAGGTTCGCAGGGCAATCAGCCCCAGCATTTT